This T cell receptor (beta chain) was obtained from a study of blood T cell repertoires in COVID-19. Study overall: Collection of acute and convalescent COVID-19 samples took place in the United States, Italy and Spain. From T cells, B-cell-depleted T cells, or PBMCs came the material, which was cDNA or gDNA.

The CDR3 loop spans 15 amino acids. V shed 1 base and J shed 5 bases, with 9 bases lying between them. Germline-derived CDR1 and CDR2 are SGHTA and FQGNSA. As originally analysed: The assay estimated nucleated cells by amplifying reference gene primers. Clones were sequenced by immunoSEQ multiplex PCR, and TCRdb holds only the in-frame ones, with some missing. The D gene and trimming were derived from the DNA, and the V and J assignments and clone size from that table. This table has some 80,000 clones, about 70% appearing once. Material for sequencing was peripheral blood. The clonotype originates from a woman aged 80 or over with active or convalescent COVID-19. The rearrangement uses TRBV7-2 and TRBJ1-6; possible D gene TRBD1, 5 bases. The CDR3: CASSLGAGNNSPLHF. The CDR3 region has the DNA TGTGCCAGCAGCTTAGGGGCAGGGAATAATTCACCCCTCCACTTT.